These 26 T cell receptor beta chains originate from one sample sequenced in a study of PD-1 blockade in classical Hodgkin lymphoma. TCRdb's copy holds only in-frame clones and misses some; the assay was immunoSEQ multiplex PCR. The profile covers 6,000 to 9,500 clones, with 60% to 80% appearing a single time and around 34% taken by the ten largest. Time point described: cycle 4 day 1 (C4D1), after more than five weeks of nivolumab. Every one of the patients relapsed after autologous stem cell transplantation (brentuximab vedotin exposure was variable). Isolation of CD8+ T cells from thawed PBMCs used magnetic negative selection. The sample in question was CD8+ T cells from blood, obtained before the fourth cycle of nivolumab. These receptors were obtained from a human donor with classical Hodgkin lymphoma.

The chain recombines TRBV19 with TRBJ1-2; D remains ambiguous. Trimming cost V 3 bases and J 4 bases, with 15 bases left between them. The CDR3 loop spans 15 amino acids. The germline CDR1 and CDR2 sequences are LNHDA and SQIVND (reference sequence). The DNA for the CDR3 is TGTGCCAGTAGTATCTCGGGTGAAGGACTCTATGGCTACACCTTC. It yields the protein CASSISGEGLYGYTF.

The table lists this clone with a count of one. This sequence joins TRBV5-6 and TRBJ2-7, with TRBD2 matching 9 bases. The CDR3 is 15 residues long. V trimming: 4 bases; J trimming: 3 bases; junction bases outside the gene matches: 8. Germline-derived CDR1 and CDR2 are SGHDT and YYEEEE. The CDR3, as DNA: TGTGCCAGCAGCCTCGCATCTAGCGGGGACTACGAGCAGTACTTC. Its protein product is CASSLASSGDYEQYF.

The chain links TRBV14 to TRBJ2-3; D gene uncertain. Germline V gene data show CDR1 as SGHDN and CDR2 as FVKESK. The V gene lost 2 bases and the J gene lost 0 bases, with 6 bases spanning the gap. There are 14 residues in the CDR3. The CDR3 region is CASSQLASTDTQYF. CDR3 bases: TGTGCCAGCAGCCAATTGGCTAGCACAGATACGCAGTATTTT.

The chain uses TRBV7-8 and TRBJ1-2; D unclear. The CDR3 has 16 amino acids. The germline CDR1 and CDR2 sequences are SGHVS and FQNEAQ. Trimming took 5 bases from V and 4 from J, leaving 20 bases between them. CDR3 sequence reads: CASSHLGTELRYGYTF. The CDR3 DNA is TGTGCCAGCAGCCACCTCGGTACGGAGCTACGCTATGGCTACACCTTC.

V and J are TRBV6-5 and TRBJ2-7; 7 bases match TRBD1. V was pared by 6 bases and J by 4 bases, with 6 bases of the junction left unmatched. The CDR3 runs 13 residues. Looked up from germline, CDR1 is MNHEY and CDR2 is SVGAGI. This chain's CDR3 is CASSRDSLYEQYF. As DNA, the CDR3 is TGTGCCAGCAGCCGGGACAGCCTTTACGAGCAGTACTTC.

The CDR3 reads CAWSVMPGVTDTQYF. DNA for the CDR3: TGTGCCTGGAGTGTAATGCCCGGGGTCACAGATACGCAGTATTTT. V and J are TRBV30 and TRBJ2-3; a possible D gene is TRBD2 (5 bases). CDR1 and CDR2 from the germline V gene are GTSNPN and SVGIG (reference sequence). The CDR3 length is 15 residues. The germline V and J ends were trimmed by 0 bases and 2 bases, with 12 bases remaining between them.

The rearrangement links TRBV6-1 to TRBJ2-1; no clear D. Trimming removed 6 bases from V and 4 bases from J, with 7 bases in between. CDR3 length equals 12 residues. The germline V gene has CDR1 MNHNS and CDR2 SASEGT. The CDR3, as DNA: TGTGCCAGCAGGACCCGTTACAATGAGCAGTTCTTC. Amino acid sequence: CASRTRYNEQFF.

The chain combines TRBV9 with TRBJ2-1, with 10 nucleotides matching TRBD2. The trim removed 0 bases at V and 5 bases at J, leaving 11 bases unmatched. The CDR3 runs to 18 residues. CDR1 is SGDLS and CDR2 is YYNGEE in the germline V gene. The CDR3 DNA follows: TGTGCCAGCAGCGTAGAGGGGTTAGCGGGAGGTATCGACAATGAGCAGTTCTTC. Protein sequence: CASSVEGLAGGIDNEQFF.

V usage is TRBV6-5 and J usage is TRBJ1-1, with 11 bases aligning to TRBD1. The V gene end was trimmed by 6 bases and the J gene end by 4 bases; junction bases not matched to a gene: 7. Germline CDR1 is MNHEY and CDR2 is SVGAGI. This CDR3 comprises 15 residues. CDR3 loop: CASRTGTGGGTEAFF. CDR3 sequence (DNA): TGTGCCAGCAGAACCGGGACAGGGGGTGGCACTGAAGCTTTCTTT.

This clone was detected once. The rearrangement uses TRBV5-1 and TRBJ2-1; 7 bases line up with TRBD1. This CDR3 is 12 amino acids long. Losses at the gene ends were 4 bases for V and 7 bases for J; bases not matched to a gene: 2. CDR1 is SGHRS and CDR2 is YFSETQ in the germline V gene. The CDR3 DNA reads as TGCGCCAGCAGCCCGACAGGGAATGAGCAGTTCTTC. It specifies CASSPTGNEQFF.

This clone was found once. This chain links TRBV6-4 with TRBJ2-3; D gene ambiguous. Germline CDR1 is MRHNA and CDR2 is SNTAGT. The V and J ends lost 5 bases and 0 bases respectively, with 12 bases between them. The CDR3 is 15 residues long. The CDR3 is CASSSEMISTDTQYF. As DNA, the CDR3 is TGTGCCAGCAGTTCGGAGATGATTAGCACAGATACGCAGTATTTT.

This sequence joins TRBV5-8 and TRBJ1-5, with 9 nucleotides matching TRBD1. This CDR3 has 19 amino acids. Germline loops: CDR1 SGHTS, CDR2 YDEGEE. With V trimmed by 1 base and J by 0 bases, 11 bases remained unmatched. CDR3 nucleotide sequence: TGTGCCAGCAGCTTGCGGGACAGGGAGGCGGCATATAGCAATCAGCCCCAGCATTTT. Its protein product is CASSLRDREAAYSNQPQHF.

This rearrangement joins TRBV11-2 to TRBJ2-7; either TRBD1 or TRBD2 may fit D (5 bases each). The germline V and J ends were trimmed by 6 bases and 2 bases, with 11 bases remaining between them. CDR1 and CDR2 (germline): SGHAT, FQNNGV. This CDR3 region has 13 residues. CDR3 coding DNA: TGTGCCAGCAGGGGGCGAGGGGCCTACGAGCAGTACTTC. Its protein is CASRGRGAYEQYF.

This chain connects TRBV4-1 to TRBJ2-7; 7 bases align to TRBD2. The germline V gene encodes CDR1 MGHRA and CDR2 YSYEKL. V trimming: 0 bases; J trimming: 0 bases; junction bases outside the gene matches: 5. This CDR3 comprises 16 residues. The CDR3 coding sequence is TGCGCCAGCAGCCAAGAGTTACTAGCGAGCTCCTACGAGCAGTACTTC. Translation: CASSQELLASSYEQYF.

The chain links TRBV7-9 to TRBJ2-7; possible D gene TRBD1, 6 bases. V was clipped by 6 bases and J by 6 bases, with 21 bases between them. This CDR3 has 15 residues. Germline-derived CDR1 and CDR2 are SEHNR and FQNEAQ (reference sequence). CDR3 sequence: CASRGAPPLYFEQYF. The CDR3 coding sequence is TGTGCCAGCAGGGGGGCCCCCCCCCTCTACTTCGAGCAGTACTTC.

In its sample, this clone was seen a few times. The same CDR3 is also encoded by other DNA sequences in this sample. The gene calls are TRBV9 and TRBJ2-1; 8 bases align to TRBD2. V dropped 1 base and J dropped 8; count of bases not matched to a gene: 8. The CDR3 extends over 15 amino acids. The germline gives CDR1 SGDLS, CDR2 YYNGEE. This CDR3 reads CASSVTSGPSDEQFF. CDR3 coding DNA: TGTGCCAGCAGCGTAACTAGCGGACCCAGCGATGAGCAGTTCTTC.

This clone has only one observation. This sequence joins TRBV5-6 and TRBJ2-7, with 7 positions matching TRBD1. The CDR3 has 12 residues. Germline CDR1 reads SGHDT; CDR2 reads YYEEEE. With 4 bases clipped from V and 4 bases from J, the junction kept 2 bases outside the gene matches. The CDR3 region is CASSPGQYEQYF. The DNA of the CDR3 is TGTGCCAGCAGCCCGGGACAGTACGAGCAGTACTTC.

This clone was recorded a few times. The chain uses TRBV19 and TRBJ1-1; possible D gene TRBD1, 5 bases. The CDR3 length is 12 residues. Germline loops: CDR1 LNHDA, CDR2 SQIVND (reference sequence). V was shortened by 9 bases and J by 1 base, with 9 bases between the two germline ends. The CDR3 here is CASRERNTEAFF. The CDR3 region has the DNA TGTGCCAGCAGGGAAAGGAACACTGAAGCTTTCTTT.

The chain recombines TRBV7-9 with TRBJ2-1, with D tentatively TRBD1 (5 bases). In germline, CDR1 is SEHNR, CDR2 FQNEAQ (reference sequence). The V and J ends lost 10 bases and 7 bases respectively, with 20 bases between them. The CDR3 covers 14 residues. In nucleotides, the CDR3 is TGTGCCACTAGGGGTCCCCTCGTACAGAATGAGCAGTTCTTC. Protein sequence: CATRGPLVQNEQFF.

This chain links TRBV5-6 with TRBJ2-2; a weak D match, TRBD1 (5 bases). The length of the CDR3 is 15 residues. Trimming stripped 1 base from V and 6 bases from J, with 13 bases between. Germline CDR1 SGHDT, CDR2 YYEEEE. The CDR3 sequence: CASSLSQGHPGELFF. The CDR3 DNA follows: TGTGCCAGCAGCTTGTCCCAGGGTCACCCCGGGGAGCTGTTTTTT. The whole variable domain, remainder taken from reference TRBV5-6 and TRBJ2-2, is DAGVTQSPTHLIKTRGQQVTLRCSPKSGHDTVSWYQQALGQGPQFIFQYYEEEERQRGNFPDRFSGHQFPNYSSELNVNALLLGDSALYLCASSLSQGHPGELFFGEGSRLTVL.

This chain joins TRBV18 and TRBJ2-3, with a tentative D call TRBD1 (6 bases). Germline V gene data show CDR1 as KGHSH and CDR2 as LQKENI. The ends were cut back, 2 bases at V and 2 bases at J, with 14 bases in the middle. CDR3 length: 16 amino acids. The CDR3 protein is CASSPAAGASTDTQYF. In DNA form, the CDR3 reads TGTGCCAGCTCACCAGCCGCAGGGGCCTCCACAGATACGCAGTATTTT.

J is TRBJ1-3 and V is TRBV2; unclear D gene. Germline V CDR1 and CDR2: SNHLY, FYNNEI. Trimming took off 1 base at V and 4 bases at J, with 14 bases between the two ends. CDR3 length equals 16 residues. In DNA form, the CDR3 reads TGTGCCAGCAGTGAAGAGAAGCAGACTCTCGGAAACACCATATATTTT. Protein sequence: CASSEEKQTLGNTIYF.

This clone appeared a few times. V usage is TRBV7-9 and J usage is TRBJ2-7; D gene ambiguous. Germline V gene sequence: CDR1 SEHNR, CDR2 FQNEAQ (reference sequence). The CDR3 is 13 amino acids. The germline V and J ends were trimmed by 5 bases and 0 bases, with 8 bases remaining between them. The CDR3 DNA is TGTGCCAGCAGCGCCACCAGCTCCTACGAGCAGTACTTC. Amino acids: CASSATSSYEQYF.

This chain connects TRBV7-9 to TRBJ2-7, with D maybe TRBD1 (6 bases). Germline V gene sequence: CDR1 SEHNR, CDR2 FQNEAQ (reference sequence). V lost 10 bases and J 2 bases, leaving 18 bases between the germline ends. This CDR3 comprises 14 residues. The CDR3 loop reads CAISSADRTYEQYF. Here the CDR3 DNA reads TGTGCCATCTCGTCGGCGGACAGAACCTACGAGCAGTACTTC.

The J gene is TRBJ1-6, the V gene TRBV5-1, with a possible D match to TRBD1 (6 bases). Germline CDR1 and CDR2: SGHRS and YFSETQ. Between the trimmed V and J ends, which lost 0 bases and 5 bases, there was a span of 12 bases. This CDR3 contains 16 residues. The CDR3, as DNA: TGCGCCAGCAGCTTGGGACAGGCGTTTGATAATTCACCCCTCCACTTT. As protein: CASSLGQAFDNSPLHF.

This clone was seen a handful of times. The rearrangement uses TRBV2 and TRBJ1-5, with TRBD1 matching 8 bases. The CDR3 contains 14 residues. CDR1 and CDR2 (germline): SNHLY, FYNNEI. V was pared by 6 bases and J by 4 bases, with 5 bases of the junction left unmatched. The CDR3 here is CASRPGGGNQPQHF. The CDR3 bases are TGTGCCAGCAGGCCAGGGGGCGGGAATCAGCCCCAGCATTTT.